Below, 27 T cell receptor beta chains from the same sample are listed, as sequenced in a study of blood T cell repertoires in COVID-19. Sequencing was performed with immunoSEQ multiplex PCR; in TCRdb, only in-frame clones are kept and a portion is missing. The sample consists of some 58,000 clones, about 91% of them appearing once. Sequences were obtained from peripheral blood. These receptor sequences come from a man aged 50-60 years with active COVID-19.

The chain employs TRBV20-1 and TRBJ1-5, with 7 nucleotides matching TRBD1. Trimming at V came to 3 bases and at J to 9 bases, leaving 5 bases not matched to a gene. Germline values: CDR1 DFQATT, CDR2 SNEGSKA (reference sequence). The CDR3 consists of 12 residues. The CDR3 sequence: CSASGAGGPQHF. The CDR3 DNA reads TGCAGTGCTAGTGGGGCAGGGGGGCCCCAGCATTTT.

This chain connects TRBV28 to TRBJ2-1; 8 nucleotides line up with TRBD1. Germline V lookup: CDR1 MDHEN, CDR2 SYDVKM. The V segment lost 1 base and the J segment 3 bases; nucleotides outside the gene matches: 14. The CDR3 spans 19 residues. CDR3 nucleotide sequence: TGTGCCAGCAGTTTATCCCCACGACAGGGGCCTTATGACTACAATGAGCAGTTCTTC. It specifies CASSLSPRQGPYDYNEQFF. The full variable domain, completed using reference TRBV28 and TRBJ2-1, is DVKVTQSSRYLVKRTGEKVFLECVQDMDHENMFWYRQDPGLGLRLIYFSYDVKMKEKGDIPEGYSVSREKKERFSLILESASTNQTSMYLCASSLSPRQGPYDYNEQFFGPGTRLTVL.

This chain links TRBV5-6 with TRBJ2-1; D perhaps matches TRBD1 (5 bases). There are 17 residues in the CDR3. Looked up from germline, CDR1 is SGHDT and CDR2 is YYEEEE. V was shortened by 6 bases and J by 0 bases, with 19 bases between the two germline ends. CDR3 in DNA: TGTGCCAGCACCCTGACAGTCTTCAGGCGCTCCTACAATGAGCAGTTCTTC. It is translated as CASTLTVFRRSYNEQFF.

CDR3 loop: CASSLEQGGARSQYF. CDR3 bases: TGTGCCAGCAGCTTAGAACAAGGGGGGGCTCGGTCGCAGTATTTT. The chain carries TRBV11-1 and TRBJ2-3; maybe TRBD2 (7 bases). Germline CDR1 reads SGHAT; CDR2 reads FQDESV (reference sequence). The V end was cut by 1 base, the J end by 10 bases, with 18 bases between. The CDR3 has 15 residues.

The CDR3 DNA follows: TGTGCCAGCAGGGCAACAGGGGAAGGAAACATTCAGTACTTC. Translated: CASRATGEGNIQYF. The chain combines TRBV7-3 with TRBJ2-4; 7 bases agree with TRBD1. Germline CDR1 SGHTA, CDR2 FQGTGA. V lost 6 bases, J lost 6 bases, and 8 bases stayed unmatched. This CDR3 is built from 14 residues.

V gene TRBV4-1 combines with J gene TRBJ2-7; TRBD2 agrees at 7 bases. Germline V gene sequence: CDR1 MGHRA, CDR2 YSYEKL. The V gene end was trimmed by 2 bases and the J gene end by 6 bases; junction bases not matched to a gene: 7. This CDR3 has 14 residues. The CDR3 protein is CASSQQIAGPEQYF. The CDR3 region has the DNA TGCGCCAGCAGCCAACAGATAGCGGGTCCCGAGCAGTACTTC.

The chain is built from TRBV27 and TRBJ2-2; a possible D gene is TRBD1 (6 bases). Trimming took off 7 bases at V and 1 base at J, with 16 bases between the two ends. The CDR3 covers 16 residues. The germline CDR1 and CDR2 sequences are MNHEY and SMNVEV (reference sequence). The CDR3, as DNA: TGTGCCAGCACCCCCAGGGGTGGATGGAACACCGGGGAGCTGTTTTTT. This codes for CASTPRGGWNTGELFF.

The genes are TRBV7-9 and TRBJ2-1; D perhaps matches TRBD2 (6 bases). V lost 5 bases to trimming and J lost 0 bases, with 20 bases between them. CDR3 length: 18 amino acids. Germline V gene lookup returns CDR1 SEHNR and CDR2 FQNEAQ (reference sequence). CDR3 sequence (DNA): TGTGCCAGCAGCAAGCGGAGGGACCCCTCCAGCTCCTACAATGAGCAGTTCTTC. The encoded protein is CASSKRRDPSSSYNEQFF.

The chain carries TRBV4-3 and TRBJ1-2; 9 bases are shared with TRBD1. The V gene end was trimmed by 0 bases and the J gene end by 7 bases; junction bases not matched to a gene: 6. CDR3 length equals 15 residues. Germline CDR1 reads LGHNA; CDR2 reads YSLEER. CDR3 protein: CASSQDYGTGSGYTF. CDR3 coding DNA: TGCGCCAGCAGCCAAGACTACGGGACAGGGTCTGGCTACACCTTC.

The CDR3 region is CASSEEGSGSLAGELFF. CDR3 in DNA: TGTGCCAGCAGCGAGGAGGGGAGCGGAAGCCTAGCCGGGGAGCTGTTTTTT. This chain joins TRBV7-8 and TRBJ2-2; possible D gene TRBD2, 6 bases. Germline assignment: CDR1 SGHVS and CDR2 FQNEAQ. The CDR3 length is 17 residues. V lost 5 bases and J 6 bases, leaving 22 bases between the germline ends.

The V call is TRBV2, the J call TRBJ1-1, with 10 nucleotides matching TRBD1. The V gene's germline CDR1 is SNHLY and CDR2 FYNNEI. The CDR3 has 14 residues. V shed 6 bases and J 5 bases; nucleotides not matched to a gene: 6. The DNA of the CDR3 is TGTGCCAGCAGCGCGGGACAGGGGTTGACTGAAGCTTTCTTT. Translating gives CASSAGQGLTEAFF. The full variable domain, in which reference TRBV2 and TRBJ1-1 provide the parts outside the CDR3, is EPEVTQTPSHQVTQMGQEVILRCVPISNHLYFYWYRQILGQKVEFLVSFYNNEISEKSEIFDDQFSVERPDGSNFTLKIRSTKLEDSAMYFCASSAGQGLTEAFFGQGTRLTVV.

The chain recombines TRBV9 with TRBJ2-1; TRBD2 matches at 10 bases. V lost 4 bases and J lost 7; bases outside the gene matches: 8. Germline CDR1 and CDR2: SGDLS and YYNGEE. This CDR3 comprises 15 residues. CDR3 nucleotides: TGTGCCAGCAGCAGCCGACTAGCGGGTGTGAATGAGCAGTTCTTC. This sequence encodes CASSSRLAGVNEQFF.

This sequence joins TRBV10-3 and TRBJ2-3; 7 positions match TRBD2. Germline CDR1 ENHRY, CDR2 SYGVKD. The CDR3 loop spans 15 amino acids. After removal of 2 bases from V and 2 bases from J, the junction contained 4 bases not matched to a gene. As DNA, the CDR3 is TGTGCCATCAGTGAGCGGCTAGCGGCCACAGATACGCAGTATTTT. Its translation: CAISERLAATDTQYF.

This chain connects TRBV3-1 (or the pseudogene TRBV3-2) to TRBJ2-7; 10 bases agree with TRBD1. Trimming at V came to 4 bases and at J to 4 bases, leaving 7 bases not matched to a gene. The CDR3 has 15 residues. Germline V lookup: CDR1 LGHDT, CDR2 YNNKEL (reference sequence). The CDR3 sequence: CASSRTGTGVYEQYF. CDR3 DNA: TGTGCCAGCAGCCGCACCGGGACAGGGGTATACGAGCAGTACTTC.

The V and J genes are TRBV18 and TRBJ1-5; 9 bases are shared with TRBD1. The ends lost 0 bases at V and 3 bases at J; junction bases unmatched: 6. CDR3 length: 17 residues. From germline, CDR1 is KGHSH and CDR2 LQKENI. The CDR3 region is CASSPPPGQGFNQPQHF. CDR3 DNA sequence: TGTGCCAGCTCACCACCGCCGGGACAGGGTTTCAATCAGCCCCAGCATTTT. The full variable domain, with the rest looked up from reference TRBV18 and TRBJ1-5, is NAGVMQNPRHLVRRRGQEARLRCSPMKGHSHVYWYRQLPEEGLKFMVYLQKENIIDESGMPKERFSAEFPKEGPSILRIQQVVRGDSAAYFCASSPPPGQGFNQPQHFGDGTRLSIL.

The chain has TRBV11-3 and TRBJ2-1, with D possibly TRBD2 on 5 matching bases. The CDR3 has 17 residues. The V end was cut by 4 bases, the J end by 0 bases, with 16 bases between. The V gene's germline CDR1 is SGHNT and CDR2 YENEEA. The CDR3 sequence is CASSSREGTSSYNEQFF. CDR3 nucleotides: TGTGCCAGCAGCTCCCGAGAGGGTACGAGCTCCTACAATGAGCAGTTCTTC.

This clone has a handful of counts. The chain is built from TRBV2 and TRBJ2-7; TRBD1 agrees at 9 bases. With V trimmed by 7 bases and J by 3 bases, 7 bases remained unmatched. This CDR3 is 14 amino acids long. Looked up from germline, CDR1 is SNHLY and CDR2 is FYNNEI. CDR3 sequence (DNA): TGTGCCAGCATCCCCCCGGGACAGGGCTACGAGCAGTACTTC. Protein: CASIPPGQGYEQYF.

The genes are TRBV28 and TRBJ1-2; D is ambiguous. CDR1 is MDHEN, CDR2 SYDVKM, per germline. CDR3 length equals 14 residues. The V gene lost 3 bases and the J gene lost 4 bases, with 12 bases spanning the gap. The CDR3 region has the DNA TGTGCCAGCAGTTTGGCGGTCCCTCCCTATGGCTACACCTTC. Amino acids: CASSLAVPPYGYTF.

The CDR3 DNA sequence: TGCGCCAGCAGCCAGACCGGGACAGGTTATGGCTACACCTTC. It codes for CASSQTGTGYGYTF. This chain uses TRBV5-1 with TRBJ1-2; 8 nucleotides align to TRBD1. Germline CDR1 reads SGHRS; CDR2 reads YFSETQ. The V gene end was trimmed by 4 bases and the J gene end by 5 bases; junction bases not matched to a gene: 7. This CDR3 has 14 amino acids. The whole variable domain, remainder taken from reference TRBV5-1 and TRBJ1-2, is KAGVTQTPRYLIKTRGQQVTLSCSPISGHRSVSWYQQTPGQGLQFLFEYFSETQRNKGNFPGRFSGRQFSNSRSEMNVSTLELGDSALYLCASSQTGTGYGYTFGSGTRLTVV.

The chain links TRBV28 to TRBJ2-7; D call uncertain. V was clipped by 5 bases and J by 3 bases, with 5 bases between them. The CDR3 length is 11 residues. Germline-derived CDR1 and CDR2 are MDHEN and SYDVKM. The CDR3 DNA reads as TGTGCCAGCAGTCAACACTACGAGCAGTACTTC. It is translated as CASSQHYEQYF.

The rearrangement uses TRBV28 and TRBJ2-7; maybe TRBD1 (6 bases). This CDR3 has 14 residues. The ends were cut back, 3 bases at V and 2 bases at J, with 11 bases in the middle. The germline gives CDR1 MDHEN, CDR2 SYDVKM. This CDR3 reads CASSLQDSTYEQYF. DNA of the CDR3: TGTGCCAGCAGTTTGCAGGACAGCACCTACGAGCAGTACTTC.

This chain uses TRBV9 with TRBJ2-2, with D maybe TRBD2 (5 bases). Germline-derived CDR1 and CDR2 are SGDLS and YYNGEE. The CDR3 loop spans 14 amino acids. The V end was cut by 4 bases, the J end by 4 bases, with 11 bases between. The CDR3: CASSPRSGTGELFF. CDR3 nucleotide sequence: TGTGCCAGCAGCCCGCGAAGCGGCACCGGGGAGCTGTTTTTT.

The CDR3 is CASSPRTGSGSPLHF. CDR3 bases: TGTGCCAGCAGTCCACGGACAGGAAGCGGTTCACCCCTCCACTTT. The V gene is TRBV6-5, the J gene TRBJ1-6, with 7 positions matching TRBD1. Germline CDR1 MNHEY, CDR2 SVGAGI. The CDR3 has 15 amino acids. With V trimmed by 5 bases and J by 9 bases, 10 bases remained unmatched.

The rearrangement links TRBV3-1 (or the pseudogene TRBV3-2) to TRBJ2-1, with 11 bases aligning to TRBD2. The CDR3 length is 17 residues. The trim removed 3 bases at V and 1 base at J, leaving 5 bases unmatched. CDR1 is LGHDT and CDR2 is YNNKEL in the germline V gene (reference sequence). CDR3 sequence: CASSHEGLAESYNEQFF. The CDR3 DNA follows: TGTGCCAGCAGCCACGAGGGACTAGCGGAATCCTACAATGAGCAGTTCTTC.

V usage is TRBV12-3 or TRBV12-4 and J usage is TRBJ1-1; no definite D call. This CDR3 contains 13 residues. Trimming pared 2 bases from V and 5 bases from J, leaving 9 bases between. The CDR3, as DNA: TGTGCCAGCAGTTTATTATCAGGTACTGAAGCTTTCTTT. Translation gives CASSLLSGTEAFF.

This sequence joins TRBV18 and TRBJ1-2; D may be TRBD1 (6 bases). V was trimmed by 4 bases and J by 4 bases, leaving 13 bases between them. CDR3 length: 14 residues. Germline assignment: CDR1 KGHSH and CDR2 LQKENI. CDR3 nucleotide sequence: TGTGCCAGCTCACTACGCGACAGGCTCTATGGCTACACCTTC. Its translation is CASSLRDRLYGYTF.

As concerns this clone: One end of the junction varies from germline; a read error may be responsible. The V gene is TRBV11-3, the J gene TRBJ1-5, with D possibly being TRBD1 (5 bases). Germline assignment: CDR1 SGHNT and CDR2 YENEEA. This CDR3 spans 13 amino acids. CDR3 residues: CASSIDRGQPQHF. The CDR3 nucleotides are TGTGCCAGCAGCATAGACAGAGGACAGCCCCAGCATTTT.